Included here is one T cell receptor (beta chain) sequence, with context. Its antigen is undetermined. A much larger clone differs from this one at a single base, so this may be a read error. In this CDR3 the conserved last residue, phenylalanine or tryptophan, is missing, so a read error is likely. This entry is derived from a study of tumor-infiltrating lymphocytes in primary liver carcinoma. Study summary: Lesions, classed as T1-T3 N0M0, spanned 4.2 to 10 cm across. Study-level results: Tumor tissue displayed a significantly greater top-250-clone fraction than blood (p = 0.039).

There are 15 residues in the CDR3. Germline CDR1 MNHNY, CDR2 SVGAGI (reference sequence). With 7 bases removed from V and 9 bases from J, the gap between germline ends came to 22 bases. The template, roughly 0.45 ug total RNA, yielded TCR beta cDNA made with a constant-region primer. Each TCR beta library was derived from three nested multiplex PCR rounds that employed slightly modified ARM-PCR. TRBV1-TRBV30 forward and Cbeta reverse primers drove the first two roughly 9-cycle rounds. TCRdb recomputed calls from the multiplex PCR reads with MiXCR, one row per CDR3 protein. The sample lists fewer than 400,000 distinct CDR3 sequences, around 50% seen once, with approximately 17% in the top ten. Unsorted whole blood served as the source of blood RNA, and germline DNA was extracted as well. At sampling, these chronic HBV carriers had received no treatment. It was before surgery that four milliliters of peripheral blood were collected.

The sequenced sample consisted of peripheral blood. The chain recombines TRBV6-6 with TRBJ2-1, with a possible D match to TRBD2 (6 bases). The TCR originated in a woman aged 30 to 39 with primary liver carcinoma and hepatitis B virus infection. The CDR3 DNA sequence: TGTGCCAGCACCCCTTCGGGGGTCTATGCGAGTGAGCAGTTCTTA. As protein: CASTPSGVYASEQFL.